Each of the 20 T cell receptor beta chains below was sequenced from the same sample in a study of CD8 T cells in ankylosing spondylitis. One entry per CDR3 protein results from TCRdb running MiXCR on the 5' RACE reads. The table lists 290,000 or so distinct CDR3 sequences, 20% to 25% of them singletons. Sequencing was carried out using blood, either unsorted or a sorted T cell fraction (not recorded which). Source of these receptors: a female donor with ankylosing spondylitis or in good health (not recorded which).

This clonotype has just a few counts. The rearrangement uses TRBV4-3 and TRBJ2-7, with D possibly matching TRBD1 (5 bases). Trimming took 0 bases from V and 2 from J, leaving 20 bases between them. Looked up from germline, CDR1 is LGHNA and CDR2 is YSLEER. The CDR3 has 18 residues. The CDR3 coding sequence is TGCGCCAGCAGCCAAGAGTTGGGCATTCAGGGCATCCCCTACGAGCAGTACTTC. This codes for CASSQELGIQGIPYEQYF.

This clonotype was recorded many times. V and J are TRBV18 and TRBJ1-1; TRBD1 aligns across 8 bases. The CDR3 loop spans 14 amino acids. V was clipped by 3 bases and J by 6 bases; unmatched bases: 6. Germline CDR1 is KGHSH and CDR2 is LQKENI. In nucleotides, the CDR3 is TGTGCCAGCTCACCGGGGCAGGGGGCCCCTGAAGCTTTCTTT. This encodes CASSPGQGAPEAFF.

The chain couples TRBV10-3 to TRBJ2-1; 7 positions match TRBD2. CDR1 and CDR2 (germline): ENHRY, SYGVKD. V shed 4 bases, J shed 10 bases, and the junction held 16 bases outside the gene matches. The CDR3 sequence is 16 residues long. The CDR3 coding sequence is TGTGCCATCAGTGCGGCTAGCGGAGCCATTACAGAGGAGCAGTTCTTC. Residues: CAISAASGAITEEQFF.

The chain couples TRBV9 to TRBJ2-2, with D possibly being TRBD1 or TRBD2 (6 bases each). Germline values: CDR1 SGDLS, CDR2 YYNGEE. The CDR3 length is 15 residues. With 0 bases removed from V and 3 bases from J, the gap between germline ends came to 9 bases. The CDR3, as DNA: TGTGCCAGCAGCGTAGCGGGGGCGGACACCGGGGAGCTGTTTTTT. Protein product: CASSVAGADTGELFF.

There are a few counts of this clonotype. The V call is TRBV6-2 or TRBV6-3, the J call TRBJ2-2; 8 bases are shared with TRBD1. CDR3 length equals 14 residues. Germline loops: CDR1 MNHEY, CDR2 SVGEGT. The V segment lost 5 bases and the J segment 4 bases; nucleotides outside the gene matches: 3. CDR3 DNA sequence: TGTGCCAGCAGTATGGACAGGGTCACCGGGGAGCTGTTTTTT. Protein: CASSMDRVTGELFF.

This chain uses TRBV15 with TRBJ1-5, with no clear D. The CDR3 length is 12 residues. Trimming cost V 0 bases and J 11 bases, with 8 bases left between them. The germline V gene encodes CDR1 LNHNV and CDR2 YYDKDF (reference sequence). The CDR3 nucleotides read TGTGCCACCAGCAGAGATCATTTGGCCCAGCATTTT. It specifies CATSRDHLAQHF.

The chain employs TRBV7-2 and TRBJ1-1; D is unresolved. Germline assignment: CDR1 SGHTA and CDR2 FQGNSA. The V end was cut by 5 bases, the J end by 0 bases, with 7 bases between. CDR3 size: 13 residues. This CDR3 is CASSPSMNTEAFF. The CDR3 DNA sequence: TGTGCCAGCAGCCCCAGTATGAACACTGAAGCTTTCTTT.

V and J are TRBV7-9 and TRBJ1-1; no firm D call. V lost 3 bases, J lost 5 bases, and 13 bases lay in between. The CDR3 is made up of 14 amino acids. CDR1 and CDR2 (germline): SEHNR, FQNEAQ (reference sequence). The CDR3 DNA sequence: TGTGCCAGCAGCTTTAAGGCAGTGGGGACTGAAGCTTTCTTT. Amino acid sequence: CASSFKAVGTEAFF.

The chain joins TRBV7-2 to TRBJ2-3; no firm D call. The V end lost 1 base, the J end lost 6 bases, and 11 bases lay between the germline ends. This CDR3 has 14 amino acids. Germline-derived CDR1 and CDR2 are SGHTA and FQGNSA. CDR3 DNA sequence: TGTGCCAGCAGCTTAGTAATTGGCTCGGATACGCAGTATTTT. Amino acid sequence: CASSLVIGSDTQYF.

The chain couples TRBV19 to TRBJ2-2; possible D gene TRBD1, 5 bases. The germline V gene encodes CDR1 LNHDA and CDR2 SQIVND (reference sequence). The CDR3 runs to 14 residues. V lost 5 bases and J 5 bases, leaving 12 bases between the germline ends. CDR3 region: CASSSWTRTGELFF. As DNA, the CDR3 is TGTGCCAGTAGTTCCTGGACACGGACCGGGGAGCTGTTTTTT.

The table lists this clonotype with many counts. This chain joins TRBV20-1 and TRBJ2-1; D not resolved. The V gene's germline CDR1 is DFQATT and CDR2 SNEGSKA (reference sequence). The CDR3 extends over 14 amino acids. V was trimmed by 6 bases and J by 3 bases, leaving 15 bases between them. The CDR3 sequence: CSATGPPVYNEQFF. For the CDR3, the DNA is TGCAGTGCCACGGGCCCGCCGGTCTACAATGAGCAGTTCTTC.

This clonotype came up many times. V usage is TRBV20-1 and J usage is TRBJ1-3; D is ambiguous. Germline CDR1 reads DFQATT; CDR2 reads SNEGSKA (reference sequence). V was shortened by 4 bases and J by 4 bases, with 8 bases between the two germline ends. The CDR3 spans 12 residues. CDR3 amino acids: CSAIGSGNTIYF. The CDR3 DNA reads as TGCAGTGCTATCGGGTCCGGAAACACCATATATTTT.

The V and J genes are TRBV2 and TRBJ1-6, with 8 bases aligning to TRBD1. Germline V gives CDR1 SNHLY, CDR2 FYNNEI. Unmatched junction bases numbered 6, after V lost 7 bases and J lost 10 bases. The CDR3 contains 13 residues. As DNA, the CDR3 is TGTGCCAGCAACGGACAGGGTTACTCACCCCTCCACTTT. Amino acids: CASNGQGYSPLHF.

The chain employs TRBV20-1 and TRBJ2-3; maybe TRBD2 (6 bases). Germline V gene lookup returns CDR1 DFQATT and CDR2 SNEGSKA (reference sequence). The CDR3 contains 14 residues. With 0 bases removed from V and 1 base from J, the gap between germline ends came to 8 bases. CDR3 sequence reads: CSARDGSRTDTQYF. The CDR3 DNA is TGCAGTGCTAGAGACGGGAGCCGCACAGATACGCAGTATTTT.

V is TRBV6-1 and J is TRBJ2-3, with D possibly matching TRBD1 (5 bases). Trimming pared 6 bases from V and 4 bases from J, leaving 14 bases between. The CDR3 is 14 amino acids. The germline CDR1 and CDR2 sequences are MNHNS and SASEGT. This CDR3 is CASSQNQGSDTQYF. CDR3 nucleotides: TGTGCCAGCAGCCAGAACCAGGGCTCAGATACGCAGTATTTT.

This clonotype was picked up a small number of times. The chain joins TRBV7-2 to TRBJ1-1, with 8 bases matching TRBD1. Germline CDR1 SGHTA, CDR2 FQGNSA. The CDR3 extends over 16 amino acids. Trimming cost V 4 bases and J 0 bases; bases outside gene matches: 7. CDR3 DNA sequence: TGTGCCAGCAGCTCCGACAGGGGTGGGATGAACACTGAAGCTTTCTTT. Translated: CASSSDRGGMNTEAFF.

The chain carries TRBV20-1 and TRBJ2-4, with a tentative D call TRBD2 (7 bases). The germline CDR1 and CDR2 sequences are DFQATT and SNEGSKA (reference sequence). This CDR3 comprises 16 residues. V gave up 3 bases and J gave up 1 base, with 16 bases separating them. The CDR3 sequence: CSASPPGGQAKNIQYF. As DNA, the CDR3 is TGCAGTGCTAGCCCCCCCGGGGGGCAGGCCAAAAACATTCAGTACTTC.

Many counts were recorded for this clonotype. The chain has TRBV7-9 and TRBJ2-7; 10 bases align to TRBD1. This CDR3 is 13 amino acids long. Losses at the gene ends were 5 bases for V and 3 bases for J; bases not matched to a gene: 1. Germline CDR1 is SEHNR and CDR2 is FQNEAQ (reference sequence). CDR3 region: CASSRDRGYEQYF. CDR3 in DNA: TGTGCCAGCAGCCGGGACAGGGGCTACGAGCAGTACTTC.

The chain recombines TRBV20-1 with TRBJ2-3, with 9 nucleotides matching TRBD2. The CDR3 consists of 16 residues. CDR1 is DFQATT and CDR2 is SNEGSKA in the germline V gene (reference sequence). With V trimmed by 7 bases and J by 3 bases, 14 bases remained unmatched. The chain's CDR3 is CSVAGRGLARTDTQYF. CDR3 nucleotides: TGCAGTGTCGCAGGGAGGGGACTAGCTAGGACAGATACGCAGTATTTT.

This sequence joins TRBV11-2 and TRBJ2-5; 10 bases map to TRBD2. The CDR3 is 15 amino acids. CDR1 is SGHAT, CDR2 FQNNGV, per germline. Trimming removed 4 bases from V and 2 bases from J; junction bases left unmatched: 4. This CDR3 reads CASSSGLAAQETQYF. For the CDR3, the DNA is TGTGCCAGCAGCTCCGGACTAGCGGCACAAGAGACCCAGTACTTC.